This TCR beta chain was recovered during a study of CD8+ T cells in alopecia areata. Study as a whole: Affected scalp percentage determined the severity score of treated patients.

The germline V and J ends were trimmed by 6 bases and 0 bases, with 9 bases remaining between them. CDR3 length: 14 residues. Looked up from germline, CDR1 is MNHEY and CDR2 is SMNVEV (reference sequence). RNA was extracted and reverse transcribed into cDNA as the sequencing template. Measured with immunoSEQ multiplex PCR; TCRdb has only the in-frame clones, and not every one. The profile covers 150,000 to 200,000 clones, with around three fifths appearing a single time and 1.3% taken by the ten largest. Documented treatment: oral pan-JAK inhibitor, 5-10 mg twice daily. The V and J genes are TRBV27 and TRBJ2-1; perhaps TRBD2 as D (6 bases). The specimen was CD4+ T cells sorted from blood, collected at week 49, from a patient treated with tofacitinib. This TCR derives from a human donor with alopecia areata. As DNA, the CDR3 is TGTGCCAGCAGACGGGAGATCTCCTACAATGAGCAGTTCTTC. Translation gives CASRREISYNEQFF.